The rows below give T cell receptor beta chains drawn from one sample of a study of T cell repertoires in cytomegalovirus infection. No cognate antigen is known for these TCRs. TCRdb independently ran MiXCR on the reads; one entry per CDR3 protein. In the table there are fewer than 850,000 distinct CDR3 sequences, roughly 29% of which are singletons. This specimen was cultured CD8+ T cells from PBMCs, taken from culture after CMV antigen stimulation. These TCRs come from a human donor in good health (CMV status not recorded). Some clones in this sample may be carry-over from other donors' samples. CDR3s include the opening cysteine and the closing phenylalanine or tryptophan. A D gene is named only where the DNA matches it firmly. Size tells how often a clone was seen (once, few, many) or the class of an expanded clone, and some rows leave it out.

D gene: .; V gene: TRBV18; clone size: .; J gene: TRBJ1-5; CDR3 DNA: TGTGCCAGCTCACCGACCCGAGGAACGTATGCGGAGGGCAATCAGCCCCAGCATTTT; CDR3 protein: CASSPTRGTYAEGNQPQHF
D gene: .; V gene: TRBV7-2; clone size: many; J gene: TRBJ2-3; CDR3 DNA: TGTGCCAGCAGCTACGGGACCTCAGATACGCAGTATTTT; CDR3 protein: CASSYGTSDTQYF
D gene: TRBD1; V gene: TRBV7-2; clone size: many; J gene: TRBJ2-7; CDR3 DNA: TGTGCCAGCAGCCAAAACGGACAGGGGGGGGAGCAGTACTTC; CDR3 protein: CASSQNGQGGEQYF
D gene: .; V gene: TRBV7-9; clone size: many; J gene: TRBJ1-1; CDR3 DNA: TGTGCCAGCAGTTTTGGTTGGAACACTGAAGCTTTCTTT; CDR3 protein: CASSFGWNTEAFF
D gene: TRBD1; V gene: TRBV6-5; clone size: few; J gene: TRBJ1-5; CDR3 DNA: TGTGCCAGCAGTTCGGGACAGGGTCGACAGCCCCAGCATTTT; CDR3 protein: CASSSGQGRQPQHF
D gene: .; V gene: TRBV28; clone size: .; J gene: TRBJ1-6; CDR3 DNA: TGTGCCAGCAGTTTTGGGACGCAGAGCTCCTATAATTCACCCCTCCACTTT; CDR3 protein: CASSFGTQSSYNSPLHF
D gene: .; V gene: TRBV4-2; clone size: few; J gene: TRBJ2-1; CDR3 DNA: TGTGCCAGCAGCCAAGAACCTCTAGGGACCCTTGGGGACAATGAGCAGTTCTTC; CDR3 protein: CASSQEPLGTLGDNEQFF
D gene: .; V gene: TRBV6-2/TRBV6-3; clone size: once; J gene: TRBJ2-5; CDR3 DNA: TGTGCCAGCAGTTCCCCCCCTTCGGCGGGCCAAGAGACCCAGTACTTC; CDR3 protein: CASSSPPSAGQETQYF
D gene: .; V gene: TRBV25-1; clone size: .; J gene: TRBJ1-6; CDR3 DNA: TGTGCCAGCAGTGAAGGGTTCTCCTATAATTCACCCCTCCACTTT; CDR3 protein: CASSEGFSYNSPLHF
D gene: .; V gene: TRBV15; clone size: .; J gene: TRBJ1-4; CDR3 DNA: TGTGCCACCAGCAGTTGGGGGCAGGGCCCGAATGAAAAACTGTTTTTT; CDR3 protein: CATSSWGQGPNEKLFF
D gene: TRBD1; V gene: TRBV7-6; clone size: .; J gene: TRBJ2-1; CDR3 DNA: TGTGCCAGCAGCCTACCAGGGGGCTACTACTACAATGAGCAGTTCTTC; CDR3 protein: CASSLPGGYYYNEQFF
D gene: .; V gene: TRBV6-1; clone size: few; J gene: TRBJ1-5; CDR3 DNA: TGTGCCAGCAGTGAAGTCCTAGGCCATCAGCCCCAGCATTTT; CDR3 protein: CASSEVLGHQPQHF
D gene: TRBD1; V gene: TRBV12-3/TRBV12-4; clone size: .; J gene: TRBJ2-3; CDR3 DNA: TGTGCCACCGGGACAGGGTCAGATACGCAGTATTTT; CDR3 protein: CATGTGSDTQYF
D gene: TRBD1; V gene: TRBV7-6; clone size: .; J gene: TRBJ1-2; CDR3 DNA: TGTGCCAGCAGCTCGATACAGGGGGTTCTGGGCTACACCTTC; CDR3 protein: CASSSIQGVLGYTF
D gene: .; V gene: TRBV4-2; clone size: .; J gene: TRBJ2-1; CDR3 DNA: TGTGCCAGCAGCCCAAGCTACAACAATGAGCAGTTCTTC; CDR3 protein: CASSPSYNNEQFF
D gene: .; V gene: TRBV7-8; clone size: few; J gene: TRBJ2-7; CDR3 DNA: TGTGCCAGCAGCTTAGTACGGATTCTCCACTACGAGCAGTACTTC; CDR3 protein: CASSLVRILHYEQYF
D gene: TRBD1; V gene: TRBV6-6; clone size: few; J gene: TRBJ1-2; CDR3 DNA: TGTGCCAGCAGTTTTCCTCTGGACAGGACGGAAGACTATGGCTACACCTTC; CDR3 protein: CASSFPLDRTEDYGYTF
D gene: .; V gene: TRBV10-3; clone size: .; J gene: TRBJ1-2; CDR3 DNA: TGTGCCATCAGTGAGCGCGCGCCCGCGTATGGCTACACCTTC; CDR3 protein: CAISERAPAYGYTF
D gene: .; V gene: TRBV7-8; clone size: few; J gene: TRBJ2-5; CDR3 DNA: TGTGCCAGCAGCCAACGCGAAGGTCAAGAGACCCAGTACTTC; CDR3 protein: CASSQREGQETQYF
D gene: TRBD1; V gene: TRBV4-1; clone size: few; J gene: TRBJ1-3; CDR3 DNA: TGCGCCAGCAGCCAAGATCCCGGACAGGGGTTCTCAGGAAACACCATATATTTT; CDR3 protein: CASSQDPGQGFSGNTIYF
D gene: TRBD2; V gene: TRBV7-6; clone size: .; J gene: TRBJ2-1; CDR3 DNA: TGTGCCAGCAGCTTAGTAGGCGGGGGAGTAGGGTACAATGAGCAGTTCTTC; CDR3 protein: CASSLVGGGVGYNEQFF
D gene: TRBD2; V gene: TRBV7-2; clone size: many; J gene: TRBJ2-1; CDR3 DNA: TGTGCCAGCAGTGTCTTCGCGGGGGGCAACAATGAGCAGTTCTTC; CDR3 protein: CASSVFAGGNNEQFF
D gene: TRBD1; V gene: TRBV6-5; clone size: .; J gene: TRBJ2-7; CDR3 DNA: TGTGCCAGCAGTTACGGACAGGGGGCCCCCTACGAGCAGTACTTC; CDR3 protein: CASSYGQGAPYEQYF
D gene: TRBD2; V gene: TRBV25-1; clone size: .; J gene: TRBJ2-3; CDR3 DNA: TGTGCCAGCAGTGGACTAGCGGGGGGGCGAGAGGCAGATACGCAGTATTTT; CDR3 protein: CASSGLAGGREADTQYF
D gene: TRBD1; V gene: TRBV27; clone size: .; J gene: TRBJ2-1; CDR3 DNA: TGTGCCAGCAGTTTATGGGACAGGGGATCCCCCACCTACAATGAGCAGTTCTTC; CDR3 protein: CASSLWDRGSPTYNEQFF
D gene: TRBD1; V gene: TRBV19; clone size: .; J gene: TRBJ1-2; CDR3 DNA: TGTGCCAGTAGAGCTACAGGGGGCGGCTACACCTTC; CDR3 protein: CASRATGGGYTF
D gene: TRBD2; V gene: TRBV20-1; clone size: .; J gene: TRBJ2-1; CDR3 DNA: TGCAGTGCTAGGGTCGGACTAGCGGGGGGGGGGAATGAGCAGTTCTTC; CDR3 protein: CSARVGLAGGGNEQFF
D gene: .; V gene: TRBV6-1; clone size: .; J gene: TRBJ2-1; CDR3 DNA: TGTGCCAGCAGCCCCCCTAGAGTCCTTAGCAATGAGCAGTTCTTC; CDR3 protein: CASSPPRVLSNEQFF
D gene: .; V gene: TRBV19; clone size: few; J gene: TRBJ2-1; CDR3 DNA: TGTGCCAGTAGTATCTTTGGGTTCTACAATGAGCAGTTCTTC; CDR3 protein: CASSIFGFYNEQFF
D gene: .; V gene: TRBV7-9; clone size: many; J gene: TRBJ2-1; CDR3 DNA: TGTGCCAGCAGCTTAGAGGGGGTCGGAAGATACAATGAGCAGTTCTTC; CDR3 protein: CASSLEGVGRYNEQFF
D gene: .; V gene: TRBV27; clone size: few; J gene: TRBJ2-7; CDR3 DNA: TGTGCCAGCAGTTACAAGACAGTGAACTCCTACGAGCAGTACTTC; CDR3 protein: CASSYKTVNSYEQYF
D gene: .; V gene: TRBV27; clone size: .; J gene: TRBJ1-1; CDR3 DNA: TGTGCCAGCAGGGTGGAAACTGAAGCTTTCTTT; CDR3 protein: CASRVETEAFF
D gene: .; V gene: TRBV25-1; clone size: few; J gene: TRBJ1-6; CDR3 DNA: TGTGCCAGCAGTCCCCACGGGACAAATTCACCCCTCCACTTT; CDR3 protein: CASSPHGTNSPLHF
D gene: .; V gene: TRBV10-3; clone size: few; J gene: TRBJ2-2; CDR3 DNA: TGTGCCATGCGCACAGGCTTCCCGAACACCGGGGAGCTGTTTTTT; CDR3 protein: CAMRTGFPNTGELFF
D gene: .; V gene: TRBV29-1; clone size: .; J gene: TRBJ1-2; CDR3 DNA: TGCAGCGTTGAAGAGGGGGACACTAACTATGGCTACACCTTC; CDR3 protein: CSVEEGDTNYGYTF
D gene: TRBD2; V gene: TRBV12-5; clone size: .; J gene: TRBJ2-3; CDR3 DNA: TGTGCTAGTGGTTTAACGGGGGGAAGCACAGATACGCAGTATTTT; CDR3 protein: CASGLTGGSTDTQYF
D gene: .; V gene: TRBV29-1; clone size: .; J gene: TRBJ1-2; CDR3 DNA: TGCAGCGTTGAAGAGTCAACTAGTGACTATGGCTTCACCTTC; CDR3 protein: CSVEESTSDYGFTF
D gene: .; V gene: TRBV6-5; clone size: few; J gene: TRBJ2-5; CDR3 DNA: TGTGCCAGCAGTGGGGAGCTAGCGCTAGAGACCCAGTACTTC; CDR3 protein: CASSGELALETQYF
D gene: .; V gene: TRBV27; clone size: .; J gene: TRBJ1-2; CDR3 DNA: TGTGCCAGCAGTTTAAAGAACGGGGGTGGCTACACCTTC; CDR3 protein: CASSLKNGGGYTF
D gene: TRBD2; V gene: TRBV27; clone size: many; J gene: TRBJ2-3; CDR3 DNA: TGTGCCAGCAGTTTCGCCGGGACTAGGATCCCTCGAGATACGCAGTATTTT; CDR3 protein: CASSFAGTRIPRDTQYF
D gene: TRBD2; V gene: TRBV20-1; clone size: few; J gene: TRBJ2-7; CDR3 DNA: TGCAGTGCTCCGGGGGGACTCTCCGGCCTTGGATACGAGCAGTACTTC; CDR3 protein: CSAPGGLSGLGYEQYF
D gene: TRBD1; V gene: TRBV7-6; clone size: .; J gene: TRBJ1-4; CDR3 DNA: TGTGCCAGCAGCCTGACAGGGGAAGATGAAAAACTGTTTTTT; CDR3 protein: CASSLTGEDEKLFF
D gene: TRBD1; V gene: TRBV12-3/TRBV12-4; clone size: few; J gene: TRBJ2-5; CDR3 DNA: TGTGCCAGCAGCGGGACAGGGGGGGACCAAGAGACCCAGTACTTC; CDR3 protein: CASSGTGGDQETQYF
D gene: .; V gene: TRBV7-2; clone size: many; J gene: TRBJ2-5; CDR3 DNA: TGTGCCAGCAGCTTAGACCGGGGGGCCCTCTTAGAGACCCAGTACTTC; CDR3 protein: CASSLDRGALLETQYF
D gene: TRBD1; V gene: TRBV2; clone size: few; J gene: TRBJ1-5; CDR3 DNA: TGTGCCAGCAGTGGACAGGGGGCTTTGAATCAGCCCCAGCATTTT; CDR3 protein: CASSGQGALNQPQHF
D gene: .; V gene: TRBV7-9; clone size: few; J gene: TRBJ2-3; CDR3 DNA: TGTGCCAGCAGCAAAGTCGGCACAGATACGCAGTATTTT; CDR3 protein: CASSKVGTDTQYF
D gene: TRBD1; V gene: TRBV4-1; clone size: many; J gene: TRBJ1-1; CDR3 DNA: TGTGCCAGTAGTCCGAGGACAGGTGTGAACACTGAAGCTTTCTTT; CDR3 protein: CASSPRTGVNTEAFF
D gene: .; V gene: TRBV20-1; clone size: .; J gene: TRBJ2-1; CDR3 DNA: TGCAGTGCTAGAGATTCGGGCGGGGGCCGATACAATGAGCAGTTCTTC; CDR3 protein: CSARDSGGGRYNEQFF